What follows are 5 T cell receptor beta chains derived from one specimen sequenced in a study of T cell changes during pregnancy in multiple sclerosis. The method was immunoSEQ multiplex PCR; TCRdb's version includes in-frame clones alone and lacks a portion of them. The sample yields over 25,000 clones, 85% to 95% seen once. The sequences come from CD8+ T cells from peripheral blood mononuclear cells, collected before pregnancy. The receptors stem from a female donor with multiple sclerosis, enrolled in a pregnancy study.

V and J are TRBV4-3 and TRBJ2-1; D not resolved. The V gene's germline CDR1 is LGHNA and CDR2 YSLEER. Trimming cost V 0 bases and J 2 bases, with 8 bases left between them. This CDR3 region has 15 residues. In DNA form, the CDR3 reads TGCGCCAGCAGCCAAGACCGCGAAACCTACAATGAGCAGTTCTTC. Protein sequence: CASSQDRETYNEQFF.

The chain is built from TRBV4-3 and TRBJ2-5; TRBD2 matches 8 bases. There are 15 residues in the CDR3. Trimming cost V 3 bases and J 5 bases; bases outside gene matches: 8. Germline CDR1 LGHNA, CDR2 YSLEER. CDR3 sequence: CASSHRGGEVETQYF. CDR3 DNA sequence: TGCGCCAGCAGCCACCGGGGGGGGGAGGTGGAGACCCAGTACTTC.

The chain carries TRBV9 and TRBJ1-2; unclear D gene. Germline lookup yields CDR1 SGDLS and CDR2 YYNGEE. V dropped 0 bases and J dropped 3 bases, with 6 bases sitting between them. CDR3 size: 13 residues. DNA of the CDR3: TGTGCCAGCAGCGTAGGACTAGACTATGGCTACACCTTC. Its protein product is CASSVGLDYGYTF.

This chain uses TRBV14 with TRBJ2-1; D might be TRBD2 (5 bases). V was cut by 4 bases and J by 2 bases, with 12 bases left in between. From germline, CDR1 is SGHDN and CDR2 FVKESK. CDR3 length: 15 amino acids. The CDR3 spells CASSPFLAAYNEQFF. The DNA of the CDR3 is TGTGCCAGCAGCCCCTTCCTAGCCGCCTACAATGAGCAGTTCTTC.

This rearrangement joins TRBV25-1 to TRBJ2-3, with 8 bases identical to TRBD1. Germline V lookup: CDR1 MGHDK, CDR2 SYGVNS. After removal of 6 bases from V and 3 bases from J, the junction contained 11 bases not matched to a gene. The CDR3 is 16 residues long. The CDR3 region is CASRQLTGERTDTQYF. CDR3 DNA sequence: TGTGCCAGCAGACAACTGACAGGGGAAAGGACAGATACGCAGTATTTT.